This T cell receptor beta chain was recorded in a study of cytomegalovirus exposure and HLA in healthy donors. The study ran its PCR with 60 Vbeta and 13 Jbeta primers. Data came from immunoSEQ multiplex PCR; TCRdb stores just in-frame clones and leaves some out. This sample has 45,000 to 60,000 clones, with 72% found just once. The CDR3 loop spans 13 amino acids. V was cut by 7 bases and J by 6 bases, with 12 bases left in between. Per germline, CDR1 MNHNS and CDR2 SASEGT. For this clone: Its antigen remains unknown.

Overall study results and limits: Investigators reported 150 to 200 TCR beta chains as tied to cytomegalovirus.

The TCR comes from a woman between 45 and 60 years old in good health and CMV-seronegative. V and J are TRBV6-1 and TRBJ2-2; a weak D match, TRBD2 (5 bases). Sequenced material: PBMCs. The CDR3 DNA reads TGTGCCAGCACCCCAGTGGAGGCCGGGGAGCTGTTTTTT. Protein sequence: CASTPVEAGELFF.